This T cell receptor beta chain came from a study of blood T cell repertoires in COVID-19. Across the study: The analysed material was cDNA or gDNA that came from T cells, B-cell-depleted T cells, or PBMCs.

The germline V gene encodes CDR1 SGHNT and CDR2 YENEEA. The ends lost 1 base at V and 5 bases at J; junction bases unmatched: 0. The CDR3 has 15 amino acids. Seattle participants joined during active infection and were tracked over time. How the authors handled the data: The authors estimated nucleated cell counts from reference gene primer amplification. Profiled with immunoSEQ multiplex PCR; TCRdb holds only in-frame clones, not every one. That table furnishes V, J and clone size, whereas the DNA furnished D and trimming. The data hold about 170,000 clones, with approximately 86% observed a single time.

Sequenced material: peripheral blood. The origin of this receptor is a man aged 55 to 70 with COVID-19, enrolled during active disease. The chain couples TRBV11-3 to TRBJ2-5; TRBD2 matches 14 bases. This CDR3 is CASSLGTSGRETQYF. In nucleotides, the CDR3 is TGTGCCAGCAGCTTAGGGACTAGCGGGAGGGAGACCCAGTACTTC.